This is a list of T cell receptor beta chains from one sample in a study of graft-versus-host responses after intestinal transplantation. This table comes from immunoSEQ multiplex PCR, and its TCRdb copy is limited to in-frame clones, with some not included. The profile shows 11,000 to 15,000 clones, 30% to 40% of them singletons. The specimen was alloreactive CD8+ T cells from a mixed lymphocyte reaction culture, collected before intestinal transplant. These TCRs come from a human patient who received an intestinal transplant. CDR3s include the opening cysteine and the closing phenylalanine or tryptophan. The D gene is left open where the match is weak. Some rows mark clone size as missing; the rest say once, few, many or name a class of expanded clone.

length | D | size | J | V | DNA | CDR3
14 | TRBD1 | - | TRBJ1-1 | TRBV29-1 | TGCAGCGTTGCCCCCCAGGGGGCCGGTAGTGAAGCTTTCTTT | CSVAPQGAGSEAFF
15 | TRBD1 | few | TRBJ2-3 | TRBV14 | TGTGCCAGCAGCCAGGGACAGGTCAGCACAGATACGCAGTATTTT | CASSQGQVSTDTQYF
15 | - | few | TRBJ2-3 | TRBV11-3 | TGTGCCAGCAGCTCCCGGGACTTCCCCAAAGATACGCAGTATTTT | CASSSRDFPKDTQYF
17 | - | few | TRBJ2-1 | TRBV21-1 | TGTGCCAGCAGTCGGAGCGTAGCTACACCTTCCGACAATGAGCAGTTCTTC | CASSRSVATPSDNEQFF
12 | - | few | TRBJ1-1 | TRBV29-1 | TGCAGCGCCATCACAGGGAACACTGAAGCTTTCTTT | CSAITGNTEAFF
16 | - | - | TRBJ1-5 | TRBV28 | TGTGCCAGCAGTTTCAGGGGCCAGGGGCCTTATCAGCCCCAGCATTTT | CASSFRGQGPYQPQHF
15 | - | - | TRBJ1-2 | TRBV18 | TGTGCCAGCTCACCTTACCAGGGGCGTTTTTATGGCTACACCTTC | CASSPYQGRFYGYTF
15 | - | - | TRBJ2-5 | TRBV7-8 | TGTGCCAGCAGCTTAGGCCCTGCAGGGGAAGAGACCCAGTACTTC | CASSLGPAGEETQYF
16 | - | few | TRBJ1-2 | TRBV7-9 | TGTGCCAGCAGCTTATCGGACACCGAAGCTAACTATGGCTACACCTTC | CASSLSDTEANYGYTF
15 | - | medium-sized | TRBJ2-4 | TRBV10-3 | TGTGCCATCAGTGAGTCGAAGGTAGGGGGGGACATTCAGTACTTC | CAISESKVGGDIQYF
13 | TRBD1 | - | TRBJ1-1 | TRBV30 | TGTGCCTGGAGTGCGACAATACAGGGGGAAGCTTTCTTT | CAWSATIQGEAFF
13 | TRBD2 | - | TRBJ2-7 | TRBV7-9 | TGTGCCAGCTCTAGCGGGGGCCCCTACGAGCAGTACTTC | CASSSGGPYEQYF
15 | - | once | TRBJ1-1 | TRBV6-1 | TGTGCCAGCAGTCCCTCGGGAGTAATGAACACTGAAGCTTTCTTT | CASSPSGVMNTEAFF
14 | - | - | TRBJ1-5 | TRBV9 | TGTGCCAGCAGCGTAGGACACCGGGGTGGGCCCCAGCATTTT | CASSVGHRGGPQHF
13 | TRBD1 | few | TRBJ1-2 | TRBV30 | TGTGCCTGGACCCAAACAGGGGGTCATGGCTACACCTTC | CAWTQTGGHGYTF
15 | - | few | TRBJ2-7 | TRBV11-2 | TGTGCCAGCAGCTTCGGGCGCGGGGACCTCTACGAGCAGTACTTC | CASSFGRGDLYEQYF
12 | - | - | TRBJ2-7 | TRBV6-5 | TGTGCCAGCCACCCAGGCTCCTACGAGCAGTACTTC | CASHPGSYEQYF
16 | - | - | TRBJ1-2 | TRBV7-8 | TGTGCCAGCAGCCCTAGGACAGCACCTCCCTACTATGGCTACACCTTC | CASSPRTAPPYYGYTF
14 | TRBD1 | few | TRBJ2-1 | TRBV6-5 | TGTGCCAGCAAGGGACAGGTGTCCAACAATGAGCAGTTCTTC | CASKGQVSNNEQFF
15 | - | few | TRBJ2-3 | TRBV4-3 | TGCGCCAGCAGCCAAGATCGGGGGGCCGCAGATACGCAGTATTTT | CASSQDRGAADTQYF
14 | TRBD2 | - | TRBJ2-1 | TRBV30 | TGTGCCTGGAGTGTGGGACTAGCCACGGATGAGCAGTTCTTC | CAWSVGLATDEQFF
15 | TRBD2 | - | TRBJ2-7 | TRBV27 | TGTGCCACCCAACTTAGCGGGGGGCTTCTCTACGAGCAGTACTTC | CATQLSGGLLYEQYF
17 | - | - | TRBJ1-1 | TRBV30 | TGTGCCTGGAGTGCTCAGGGAGGGGGGGTATCCGACACTGAAGCTTTCTTT | CAWSAQGGGVSDTEAFF
12 | - | few | TRBJ1-1 | TRBV10-2 | TGCGCCAGCAGTCTTCCAGGGACTGAAGCTTTCTTT | CASSLPGTEAFF
11 | - | medium-sized | TRBJ1-2 | TRBV6-5 | TGTGCCACCTCACCAGGGTGGGGCTACACCTTC | CATSPGWGYTF
19 | TRBD2 | few | TRBJ2-1 | TRBV27 | TGTGCCAGCAGTTTATACGGGTCGGGCGGGACTACCTCCTACAATGAGCAGTTCTTC | CASSLYGSGGTTSYNEQFF
12 | - | medium-sized | TRBJ1-1 | TRBV5-4 | TGTGCCAGCAGCCAAGGGGGCACTGAAGCTTTCTTT | CASSQGGTEAFF
15 | TRBD1 | - | TRBJ1-3 | TRBV6-5 | TGTGCCAGCAGCCTGACAGGGTCTCCTGGAAACACCATATATTTT | CASSLTGSPGNTIYF
14 | - | - | TRBJ2-2 | TRBV7-9 | TGTGCCAGCAGCTTTTCAGGGGACACCGGGGAGCTGTTTTTT | CASSFSGDTGELFF
14 | TRBD2 | - | TRBJ2-3 | TRBV13 | TGTGCCAGCAGCCCGGGGGGTCCCACAGATACGCAGTATTTT | CASSPGGPTDTQYF
15 | TRBD2 | once | TRBJ2-1 | TRBV7-2 | TGTGCCAGCAGCCCGGGGGGAAATTCCTACAATGAGCAGTTCTTC | CASSPGGNSYNEQFF
15 | TRBD2 | - | TRBJ2-4 | TRBV6-1 | TGTGCCAGCAGTGAACCGGCGGCTAGCGGGGGGACGAAGTACTTC | CASSEPAASGGTKYF
13 | - | few | TRBJ1-1 | TRBV9 | TGTGCCAGCAGCGTAGGCGGGGACACTGAAGCTTTCTTT | CASSVGGDTEAFF
16 | TRBD1 | - | TRBJ2-3 | TRBV6-5 | TGTGCCAGCAGTTACTCGAGCAGGGGGCTATCAGATACGCAGTATTTT | CASSYSSRGLSDTQYF
15 | TRBD2 | - | TRBJ2-7 | TRBV11-2 | TGTGCCAGCAGCTACCTAGCGGTCAGCTCCTACGAGCAGTACTTC | CASSYLAVSSYEQYF